Presented here are 17 T cell receptor beta chains from one specimen sequenced in a study of blood T cell repertoires in COVID-19. Assay used: immunoSEQ multiplex PCR; TCRdb lists only in-frame clones, some missing. Among 150,000 to 200,000 clones listed, roughly 88% were seen once. Material: peripheral blood. The origin of the receptors is a man younger than 35 with acute or convalescent COVID-19.

V is TRBV27 and J is TRBJ1-5; tentatively, D is TRBD1 (6 bases). CDR1 and CDR2 (germline): MNHEY, SMNVEV (reference sequence). V was cut by 3 bases and J by 2 bases, with 11 bases left in between. This CDR3 has 15 amino acids. CDR3 residues: CASSFGPGGNQPQHF. The CDR3 DNA reads TGTGCCAGCAGTTTCGGTCCAGGGGGCAATCAGCCCCAGCATTTT.

This clone was seen once. The chain joins TRBV5-4 to TRBJ1-1; TRBD1 matches at 8 bases. CDR3 length: 15 amino acids. With V trimmed by 2 bases and J by 5 bases, 8 bases remained unmatched. The germline gives CDR1 SGHNT, CDR2 YYREEE (reference sequence). CDR3 nucleotides: TGTGCCAGCAGCTTAGATCAGGGGGCAGGAACTGAAGCTTTCTTT. Translation: CASSLDQGAGTEAFF.

The chain recombines TRBV12-3 or TRBV12-4 with TRBJ1-1; D is unclear. The V end lost 3 bases, the J end lost 6 bases, and 11 bases lay between the germline ends. CDR3 length equals 13 residues. CDR3 sequence: CASSLLRLAEAFF. The CDR3 DNA sequence: TGTGCCAGCAGTTTGCTCCGGTTAGCTGAAGCTTTCTTT.

This chain uses TRBV14 with TRBJ1-1; D may be TRBD1 (5 bases). V lost 2 bases to trimming and J lost 1 base, with 11 bases between them. This CDR3 is built from 15 residues. Germline-derived CDR1 and CDR2 are SGHDN and FVKESK. CDR3 sequence reads: CASSQTTVTNTEAFF. CDR3 nucleotides: TGTGCCAGCAGCCAAACGACAGTCACGAACACTGAAGCTTTCTTT.

The V and J genes are TRBV6-6 and TRBJ2-1; a weak D match, TRBD1 (6 bases). The germline V gene has CDR1 MNHNY and CDR2 SVGAGI (reference sequence). The CDR3 consists of 15 residues. V was trimmed by 0 bases and J by 1 base, leaving 7 bases between them. CDR3 DNA sequence: TGTGCCAGCAGTTACTCGACAGGTTCCTACAATGAGCAGTTCTTC. It specifies CASSYSTGSYNEQFF.

The CDR3 reads CAISATGGNQPQHF. CDR3 sequence (DNA): TGTGCCATCAGCGCAACGGGAGGTAATCAGCCCCAGCATTTT. The chain joins TRBV10-3 to TRBJ1-5; the D is unclear. The germline V and J ends were trimmed by 6 bases and 4 bases, with 13 bases remaining between them. Looked up from germline, CDR1 is ENHRY and CDR2 is SYGVKD. The CDR3 is 14 residues long.

The V and J genes are TRBV11-2 and TRBJ2-3; 10 bases line up with TRBD2. CDR3 length equals 17 residues. CDR1 is SGHAT, CDR2 FQNNGV, per germline. The trim removed 1 base at V and 6 bases at J, leaving 10 bases unmatched. CDR3 DNA sequence: TGTGCCAGCAGCTTAGCCCTGTCACTAGCGGGGAGTGATACGCAGTATTTT. This codes for CASSLALSLAGSDTQYF. Supplemented by reference TRBV11-2 and TRBJ2-3, the full variable domain reads EAGVAQSPRYKIIEKRQSVAFWCNPISGHATLYWYQQILGQGPKLLIQFQNNGVVDDSQLPKDRFSAERLKGVDSTLKIQPAKLEDSAVYLCASSLALSLAGSDTQYFGPGTRLTVL.

The chain combines TRBV5-1 with TRBJ2-5; D remains ambiguous. V dropped 4 bases and J dropped 5 bases, with 12 bases sitting between them. The CDR3 has 13 residues. CDR1 is SGHRS, CDR2 YFSETQ, per germline. In DNA form, the CDR3 reads TGCGCCAGCAGCCCCCCGGGTGAGGAGACCCAGTACTTC. Translating gives CASSPPGEETQYF.

The V call is TRBV11-2, the J call TRBJ1-1, with TRBD1 matching over 7 bases. V lost 5 bases to trimming and J lost 0 bases; unmatched junction nucleotides: 3. This CDR3 comprises 14 residues. From germline, CDR1 is SGHAT and CDR2 FQNNGV. In nucleotides, the CDR3 is TGTGCCAGCAGCCGACAGGGAGTGAACACTGAAGCTTTCTTT. As protein: CASSRQGVNTEAFF.

This chain links TRBV5-5 with TRBJ1-5; 8 bases are shared with TRBD1. The CDR3 totals 15 residues. Germline V CDR1 and CDR2: SGHKS, YYEKEE (reference sequence). V gave up 4 bases and J gave up 2 bases; unmatched junction bases: 5. CDR3 coding DNA: TGTGCCAGCAGCACAGGGGGGGCTCGCAATCAGCCCCAGCATTTT. As protein: CASSTGGARNQPQHF.

The genes are TRBV19 and TRBJ1-5; 10 nucleotides line up with TRBD1. Germline V lookup: CDR1 LNHDA, CDR2 SQIVND (reference sequence). The length of the CDR3 is 16 residues. Trimming cost V 3 bases and J 7 bases; bases outside gene matches: 9. Written as DNA, the CDR3 is TGTGCCAGTAGTATTGCCGGGACAGGGGTAAGGCAGCCCCAGCATTTT. Translation: CASSIAGTGVRQPQHF.

The chain couples TRBV19 to TRBJ1-2, with TRBD1 identical over 8 bases. The CDR3 sequence is 14 residues long. CDR1 LNHDA and CDR2 SQIVND come from the germline V gene (reference sequence). Germline trimming cut 3 bases from V and 3 bases from J; bases unmatched to any gene: 3. CDR3 coding DNA: TGTGCCAGTAGTATCGGACAGGGTTACTATGGCTACACCTTC. Translating it yields CASSIGQGYYGYTF.

The chain joins TRBV30 to TRBJ1-1, with 7 positions matching TRBD1. Germline values: CDR1 GTSNPN, CDR2 SVGIG (reference sequence). The trim removed 2 bases at V and 0 bases at J, leaving 6 bases unmatched. The CDR3 sequence is 15 residues long. Here the CDR3 reads CAWSRTGTMNTEAFF. The CDR3 DNA follows: TGTGCCTGGAGTCGGACAGGCACAATGAACACTGAAGCTTTCTTT.

The chain carries TRBV18 and TRBJ2-3; possible D gene TRBD1, 6 bases. Trimming stripped 1 base from V and 4 bases from J, with 15 bases between. The germline V gene has CDR1 KGHSH and CDR2 LQKENI. CDR3 length equals 16 residues. Here the CDR3 reads CASSPRQGKVADTQYF. The CDR3 DNA is TGTGCCAGCTCACCACGGCAGGGGAAGGTCGCAGATACGCAGTATTTT.

Comments on this clone: A read error may produce the germline difference seen at one junction end. The chain is built from TRBV5-6 and TRBJ2-1; TRBD1 agrees at 8 bases. CDR1 is SGHDT, CDR2 YYEEEE, per germline. The CDR3 has 12 amino acids. The CDR3, as DNA: TGTGCCAGCAGCCCATACGGGACAGGAAGGCTCTTC. Its translation is CASSPYGTGRLF.

A single count supports this clone. The chain recombines TRBV5-1 with TRBJ1-4; D remains ambiguous. This CDR3 is built from 14 residues. Germline V gives CDR1 SGHRS, CDR2 YFSETQ. V gave up 4 bases and J gave up 0 bases, with 7 bases separating them. CDR3 in DNA: TGCGCCAGCAGCGAGACTTCAACTAATGAAAAACTGTTTTTT. Its protein product is CASSETSTNEKLFF.

Here the CDR3 DNA reads TGTGCCAGCAGCATCTTGACAGGGAACACCGGGGAGCTGTTTTTT. It specifies CASSILTGNTGELFF. V gene TRBV7-6 combines with J gene TRBJ2-2; a weak D match, TRBD1 (6 bases). Trimming stripped 5 bases from V and 1 base from J, with 11 bases between. CDR1 and CDR2 (germline): SGHVS, FNYEAQ. The CDR3 is 15 amino acids.